This T cell receptor beta chain appears in the sequencing data of a study of blood T cell repertoires in COVID-19. The wider study: T cells, B-cell-depleted T cells, or PBMCs provided the cDNA or gDNA that served as material.

Ages ranged from roughly 18 to 95 years, with residence in around 24 US areas. The study assigned cohorts using participant-reported clinical history. In the original analysis: Amplified reference gene primers provided the basis for estimating nucleated cell counts. TCRdb keeps only in-frame clones here, not all; method: immunoSEQ multiplex PCR. V and J calls and clone size are as listed in that table; D and trimming were resolved from the DNA. The data contain about 330,000 clones, about 90% of them singletons. The source material was PBMCs or T cells enriched from blood (not recorded which). The receptor's source is a man in his thirties or forties who had recovered from COVID-19.

CDR3 amino acids: CASTDGTGVISPLHF. The CDR3 nucleotides are TGTGCCAGCACCGATGGGACAGGGGTGATTTCACCCCTCCACTTT. This rearrangement joins TRBV6-5 to TRBJ1-6, with 10 bases aligning to TRBD1. Germline values: CDR1 MNHEY, CDR2 SVGAGI. This CDR3 comprises 15 residues. V lost 7 bases to trimming and J lost 9 bases; unmatched junction nucleotides: 9.